This TCR beta chain derives from a study of tumor and adjacent non-tumor tissue in lung cancer. General study results and limits: Tumor tissue had significantly higher TCR diversity than normal lung. Top 100 clones took a larger repertoire share in normal lung.

Comments on this clonotype: Its antigen is unknown. A junction end diverges from the germline sequence, so it may reflect a read error.

No cell sorting was done before RNA was extracted from the tissue. The library came from three nested PCR rounds adapted from ARM-PCR protocols. TCRdb redid the calling of the multiplex PCR reads with MiXCR, one entry per CDR3 protein. The sample shows approximately 140,000 distinct CDR3 sequences, about 71% of them seen only once. This CDR3 spans 15 amino acids. The germline gives CDR1 DFQATT, CDR2 SNEGSKA (reference sequence). The sample taken for sequencing was lung tumor tissue. This sequence joins TRBV20-1 and TRBJ2-3; D might be TRBD1 or TRBD2, each matching 5 bases. The TCR was taken from a man aged 55 to 69 with small cell lung cancer. CDR3 DNA sequence: TGCAGTGCTAGAGGGGGACGCCCGGGGAGAGATACGCAGTACTTT. Its translation is CSARGGRPGRDTQYF.